Here is one T cell receptor (beta chain) with its context. The antigen remains undetermined. This sample is drawn from a study of cytomegalovirus exposure and HLA in healthy donors. PCR involved 60 Vbeta and 13 Jbeta primers. TCRdb's copy holds only in-frame clones and misses some; the assay was immunoSEQ multiplex PCR. The table has 120,000 to 150,000 clones, roughly 70% seen once. Broader study findings: Investigators reported 150 to 200 TCR beta chains as tied to cytomegalovirus.

The CDR3 sequence is 15 residues long. The V end lost 5 bases, the J end lost 2 bases, and 16 bases lay between the germline ends. In germline, CDR1 is MNHEY, CDR2 SMNVEV (reference sequence). This TCR was recovered from a woman aged 40-49 years in good health and CMV-seronegative. The V and J genes are TRBV27 and TRBJ2-7; possible D gene TRBD2, 6 bases. Sequenced sample: PBMCs. The CDR3 DNA sequence: TGTGCCAGCAGTCCCGGCGGACGGGGGACCTACGAGCAGTACTTC. Protein: CASSPGGRGTYEQYF.